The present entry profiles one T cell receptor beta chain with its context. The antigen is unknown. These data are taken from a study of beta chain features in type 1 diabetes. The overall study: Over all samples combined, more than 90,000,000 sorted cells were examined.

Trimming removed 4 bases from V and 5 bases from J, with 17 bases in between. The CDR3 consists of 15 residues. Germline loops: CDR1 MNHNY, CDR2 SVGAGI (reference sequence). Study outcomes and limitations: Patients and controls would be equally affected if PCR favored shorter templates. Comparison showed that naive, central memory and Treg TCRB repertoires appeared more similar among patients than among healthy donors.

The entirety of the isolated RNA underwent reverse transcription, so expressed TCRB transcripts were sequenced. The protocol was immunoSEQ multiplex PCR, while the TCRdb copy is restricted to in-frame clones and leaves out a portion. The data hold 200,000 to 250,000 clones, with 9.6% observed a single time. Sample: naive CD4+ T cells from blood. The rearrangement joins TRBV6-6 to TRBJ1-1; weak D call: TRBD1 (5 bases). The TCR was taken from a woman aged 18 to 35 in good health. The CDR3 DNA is TGTGCCAGCAGTTCTCCGGGATCGGGGGGAACTGAAGCTTTCTTT. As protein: CASSSPGSGGTEAFF.